The T cell receptor beta chain described here comes from a study of shared clonotypes between healthy human individuals. Overall study: Every donor yielded three CD4 naive, three CD4 memory, two CD8 naive and one CD8 memory plate.

Germline CDR1 reads MNHEY; CDR2 reads SMNVEV (reference sequence). V was pared by 3 bases and J by 1 base, with 12 bases between. The CDR3 sequence is 15 residues long. Healthy HIV-negative adults with no recent acute infections or vaccinations were recruited as donors. The method was immunoSEQ multiplex PCR; TCRdb's version includes in-frame clones alone and lacks a portion of them. The sample lists 550,000 to 800,000 clones, around two thirds occurring once. The receptor was derived from a woman aged 30 to 39 in good health. Sequenced: memory CD4+ T cells sorted from blood. Subset described: CD45RA-negative fraction. The chain recombines TRBV27 with TRBJ1-1; TRBD1 might be the D (5 bases). CDR3 sequence reads: CASSLGGPRNTEAFF. The CDR3 bases are TGTGCCAGCAGTTTGGGGGGACCGCGGAACACTGAAGCTTTCTTT.